The present entry profiles one TCR beta chain with its context. Its antigen is currently unknown. The same CDR3 arises from other DNA sequences in this sample as well. The data belong to a study of beta chain features in type 1 diabetes. Study observations and caveats: Across patients, naive, central memory and Treg TCRB repertoires exhibited apparently greater similarity than was observed across healthy donors.

cDNA synthesis used the whole RNA isolate, giving expressed TCRB sequences. The repertoire was sequenced with immunoSEQ multiplex PCR; TCRdb's copy has only in-frame clones and lacks some. The sample consists of 350,000 to 450,000 clones, more than 13% of them appearing once. Cells sorted by CD45RO/CCR7/CD25/CD127/CD95/CD27 comprised CD4+ naive, central memory, regulatory and stem cell-like memory cells. V shed 2 bases, J shed 1 base, and the junction held 1 base outside the gene matches. The length of the CDR3 is 15 residues. CDR1 and CDR2 (germline): SGHNT, YYREEE (reference sequence). This receptor was identified in a woman between 18 and 29 years old in good health. The V call is TRBV5-4, the J call TRBJ2-7; TRBD2 aligns across 12 bases. The sequencing sample was made of naive CD4+ T cells from blood. CDR3 amino acids: CASSLGLAGSYEQYF. In DNA, the CDR3 is TGTGCCAGCAGCTTAGGACTAGCGGGATCCTACGAGCAGTACTTC.